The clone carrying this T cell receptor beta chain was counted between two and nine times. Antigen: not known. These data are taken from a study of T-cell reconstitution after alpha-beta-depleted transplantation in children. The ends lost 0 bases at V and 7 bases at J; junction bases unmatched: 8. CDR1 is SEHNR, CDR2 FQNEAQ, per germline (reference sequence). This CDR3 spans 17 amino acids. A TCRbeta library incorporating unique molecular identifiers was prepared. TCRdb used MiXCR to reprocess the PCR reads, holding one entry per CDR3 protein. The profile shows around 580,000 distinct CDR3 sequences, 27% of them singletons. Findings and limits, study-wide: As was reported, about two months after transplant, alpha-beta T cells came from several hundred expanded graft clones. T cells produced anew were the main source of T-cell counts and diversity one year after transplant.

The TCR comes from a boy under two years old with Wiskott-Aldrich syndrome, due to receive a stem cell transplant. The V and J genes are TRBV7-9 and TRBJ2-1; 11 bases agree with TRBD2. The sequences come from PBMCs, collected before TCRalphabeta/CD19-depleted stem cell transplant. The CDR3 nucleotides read TGTGCCAGCAGCTTAGCGAGGCCTAGCGGGAGGCGGAATGAGCAGTTCTTC. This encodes CASSLARPSGRRNEQFF.